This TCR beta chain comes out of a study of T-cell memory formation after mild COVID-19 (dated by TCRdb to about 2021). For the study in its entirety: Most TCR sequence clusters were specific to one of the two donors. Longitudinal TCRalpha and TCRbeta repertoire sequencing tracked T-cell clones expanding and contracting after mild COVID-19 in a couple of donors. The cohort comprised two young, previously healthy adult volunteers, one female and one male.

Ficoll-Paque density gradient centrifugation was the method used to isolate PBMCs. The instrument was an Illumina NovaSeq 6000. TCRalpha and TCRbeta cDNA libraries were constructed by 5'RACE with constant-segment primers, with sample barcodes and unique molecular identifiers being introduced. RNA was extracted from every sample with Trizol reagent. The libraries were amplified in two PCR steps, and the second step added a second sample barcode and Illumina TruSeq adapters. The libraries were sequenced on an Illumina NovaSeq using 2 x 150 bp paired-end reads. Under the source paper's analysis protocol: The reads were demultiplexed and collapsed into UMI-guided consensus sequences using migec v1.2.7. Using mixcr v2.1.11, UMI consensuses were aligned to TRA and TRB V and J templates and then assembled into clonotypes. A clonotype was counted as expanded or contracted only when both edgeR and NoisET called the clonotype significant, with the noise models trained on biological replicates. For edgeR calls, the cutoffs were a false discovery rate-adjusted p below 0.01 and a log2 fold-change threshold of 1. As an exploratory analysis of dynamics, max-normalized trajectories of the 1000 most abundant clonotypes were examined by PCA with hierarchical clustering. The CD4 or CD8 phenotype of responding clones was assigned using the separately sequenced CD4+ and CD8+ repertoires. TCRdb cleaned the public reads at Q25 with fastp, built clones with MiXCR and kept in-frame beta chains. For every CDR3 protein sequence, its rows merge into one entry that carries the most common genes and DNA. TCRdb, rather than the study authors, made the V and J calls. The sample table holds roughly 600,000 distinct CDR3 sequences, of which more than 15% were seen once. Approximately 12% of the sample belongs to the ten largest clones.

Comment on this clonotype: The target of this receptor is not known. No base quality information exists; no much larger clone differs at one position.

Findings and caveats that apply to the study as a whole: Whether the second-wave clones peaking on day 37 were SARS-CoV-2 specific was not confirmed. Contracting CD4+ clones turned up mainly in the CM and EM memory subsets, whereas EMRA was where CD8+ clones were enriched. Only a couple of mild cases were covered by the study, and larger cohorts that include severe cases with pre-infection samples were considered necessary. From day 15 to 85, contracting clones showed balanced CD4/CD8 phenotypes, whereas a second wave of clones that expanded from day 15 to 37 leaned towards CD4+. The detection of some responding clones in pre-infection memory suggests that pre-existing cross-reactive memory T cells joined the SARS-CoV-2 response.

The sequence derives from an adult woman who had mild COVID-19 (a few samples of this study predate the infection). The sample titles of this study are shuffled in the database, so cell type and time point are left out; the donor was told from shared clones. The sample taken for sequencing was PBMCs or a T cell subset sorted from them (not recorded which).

The DNA sequence is given as TGCAGTGCTAGAGATGAAGGGAACACTGAAGCTTTCTTT. Translated, this gives CSARDEGNTEAFF. The chain is assembled from TRBV20-1 and TRBJ1-1; there is no confident call for the D gene. Including cysteine and phenylalanine, the CDR3 has 13 amino acids. The entry retains the CDR3 DNA only, 39 bases that are in frame from base 1. As encoded in the germline V gene (reference sequence), CDR1 is DFQATT while CDR2 is SNEGSKA. Trimming removed 0 bases from V and 1 base from J, leaving 6 bases between the germline ends.